Below, one T cell receptor (beta chain) is given with its context. The CDR3 loop spans 17 amino acids. Germline assignment: CDR1 MNHNS and CDR2 SASEGT. V lost 8 bases and J 4 bases, leaving 24 bases between the germline ends. This sample stems from a study of T cells in Graves' hyperthyroidism and ophthalmopathy. Overall study context: Peripheral blood samples were taken at initial diagnosis, prior to any treatment.

Amplification yielded TCR beta CDR3 regions, with RNA transcripts as the source. With the HTBI primer set, the TCR CDR3 went through a first round of RT-PCR. Using its own MiXCR run on the multiplex PCR reads, TCRdb lists one record per CDR3 protein. Of approximately 380,000 distinct CDR3 sequences detected, over 13% appear once; the ten largest clones hold around 28%. Exclusion of patients followed from uncontrolled infection, other autoimmune disease, pregnancy or lactation. The sequenced sample was blood. The chain employs TRBV6-1 and TRBJ1-5; D is perhaps TRBD1 (6 bases). This TCR derives from a man aged 50 to 59 with Graves' ophthalmopathy. The CDR3 nucleotides are TGTGCCAGCGGGGGTGAAGGGGGTATTTCATCGAATCAGCCCCAGCATTTT. Translated: CASGGEGGISSNQPQHF.